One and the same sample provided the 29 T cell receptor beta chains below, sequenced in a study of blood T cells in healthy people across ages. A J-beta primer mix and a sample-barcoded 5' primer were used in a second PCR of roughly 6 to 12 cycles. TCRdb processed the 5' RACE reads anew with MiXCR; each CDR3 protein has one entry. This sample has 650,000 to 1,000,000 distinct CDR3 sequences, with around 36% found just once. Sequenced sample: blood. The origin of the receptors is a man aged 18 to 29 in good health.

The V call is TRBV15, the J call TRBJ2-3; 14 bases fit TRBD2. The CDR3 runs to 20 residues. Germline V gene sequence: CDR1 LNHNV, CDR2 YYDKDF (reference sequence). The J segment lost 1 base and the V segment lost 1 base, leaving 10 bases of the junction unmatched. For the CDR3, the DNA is TGTGCCACCAGCAGAGTCCCCAGACTAGCGGGGGGGCCGGGCACAGATACGCAGTATTTT. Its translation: CATSRVPRLAGGPGTDTQYF.

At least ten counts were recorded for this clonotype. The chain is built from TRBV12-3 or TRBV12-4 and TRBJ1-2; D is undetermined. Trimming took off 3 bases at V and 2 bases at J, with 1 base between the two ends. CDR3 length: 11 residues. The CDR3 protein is CASSLNYGYTF. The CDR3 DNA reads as TGTGCCAGCAGTTTGAACTATGGCTACACCTTC.

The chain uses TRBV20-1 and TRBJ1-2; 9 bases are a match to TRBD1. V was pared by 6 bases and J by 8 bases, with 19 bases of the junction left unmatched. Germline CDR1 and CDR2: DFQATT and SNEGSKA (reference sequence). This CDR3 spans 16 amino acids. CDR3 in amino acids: CSAVKHTGGAVDGYTF. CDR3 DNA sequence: TGCAGTGCCGTAAAACACACAGGGGGCGCGGTAGACGGCTACACCTTC.

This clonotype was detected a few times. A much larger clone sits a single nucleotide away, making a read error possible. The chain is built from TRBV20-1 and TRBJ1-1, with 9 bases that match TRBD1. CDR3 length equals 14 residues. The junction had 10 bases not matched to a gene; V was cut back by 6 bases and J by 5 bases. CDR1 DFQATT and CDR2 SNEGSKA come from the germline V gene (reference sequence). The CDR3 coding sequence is TGCAGTGCCCAGGCCCGGGACAGGGATACTGAAGCTTTCTTT. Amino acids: CSAQARDRDTEAFF.

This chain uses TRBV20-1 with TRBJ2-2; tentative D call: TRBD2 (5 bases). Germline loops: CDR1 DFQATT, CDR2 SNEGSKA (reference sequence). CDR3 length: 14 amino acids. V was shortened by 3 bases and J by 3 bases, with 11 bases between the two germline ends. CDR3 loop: CSARDSQDTGELFF. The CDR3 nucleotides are TGCAGTGCTAGGGACTCGCAGGACACCGGGGAGCTGTTTTTT.

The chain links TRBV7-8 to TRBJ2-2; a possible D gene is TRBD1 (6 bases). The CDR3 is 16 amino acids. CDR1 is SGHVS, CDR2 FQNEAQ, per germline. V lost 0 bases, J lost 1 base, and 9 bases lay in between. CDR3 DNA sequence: TGTGCCAGCAGCTTAGCCGGGACAAGGAACACCGGGGAGCTGTTTTTT. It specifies CASSLAGTRNTGELFF. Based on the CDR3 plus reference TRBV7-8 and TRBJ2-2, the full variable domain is GAGVSQSPRYKVAKRGQDVALRCDPISGHVSLFWYQQALGQGPEFLTYFQNEAQLDKSGLPSDRFFAERPEGSVSTLKIQRTQQEDSAVYLCASSLAGTRNTGELFFGEGSRLTVL.

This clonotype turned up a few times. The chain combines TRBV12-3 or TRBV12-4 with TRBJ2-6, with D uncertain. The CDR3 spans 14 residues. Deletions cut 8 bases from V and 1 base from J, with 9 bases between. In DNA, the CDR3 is TGTGCCAGCGGCCGGCCTTCTGGGGCCAACGTCCTGACTTTC. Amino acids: CASGRPSGANVLTF.

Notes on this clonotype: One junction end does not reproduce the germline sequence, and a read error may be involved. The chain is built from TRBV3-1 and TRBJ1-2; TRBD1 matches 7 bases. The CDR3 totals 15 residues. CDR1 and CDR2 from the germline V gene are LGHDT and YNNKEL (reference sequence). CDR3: CASTPGTEANYGHTF. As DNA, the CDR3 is TGTGCCAGCACCCCCGGGACAGAGGCTAACTATGGCCACACCTTC.

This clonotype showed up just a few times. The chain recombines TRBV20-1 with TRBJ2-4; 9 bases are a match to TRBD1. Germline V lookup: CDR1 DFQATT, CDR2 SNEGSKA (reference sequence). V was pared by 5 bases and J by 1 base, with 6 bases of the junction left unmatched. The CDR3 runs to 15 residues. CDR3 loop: CSAPDDRGAKNIQYF. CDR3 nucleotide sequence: TGCAGTGCTCCCGATGACAGGGGGGCCAAAAACATTCAGTACTTC.

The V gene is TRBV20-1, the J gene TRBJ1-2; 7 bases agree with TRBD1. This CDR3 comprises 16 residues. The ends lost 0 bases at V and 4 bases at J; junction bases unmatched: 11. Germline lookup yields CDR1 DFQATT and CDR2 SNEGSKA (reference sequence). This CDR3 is CSARDLDRSLFYGYTF. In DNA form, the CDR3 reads TGCAGTGCTAGAGATCTGGACAGGAGCCTTTTCTATGGCTACACCTTC.

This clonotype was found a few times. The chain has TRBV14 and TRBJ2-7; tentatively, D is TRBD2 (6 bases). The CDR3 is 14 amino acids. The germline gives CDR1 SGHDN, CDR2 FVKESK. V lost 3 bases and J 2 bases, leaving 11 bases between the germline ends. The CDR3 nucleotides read TGTGCCAGCAGCCATGGCCCGGGGGCCTACGAGCAGTACTTC. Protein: CASSHGPGAYEQYF.

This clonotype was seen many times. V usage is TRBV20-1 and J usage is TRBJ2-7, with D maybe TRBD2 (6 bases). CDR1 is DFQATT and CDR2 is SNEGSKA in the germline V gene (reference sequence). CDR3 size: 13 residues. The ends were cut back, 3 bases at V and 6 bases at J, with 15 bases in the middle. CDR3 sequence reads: CSARSGRDFEQYF. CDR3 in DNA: TGCAGTGCTAGGTCGGGCAGGGACTTCGAGCAGTACTTC.

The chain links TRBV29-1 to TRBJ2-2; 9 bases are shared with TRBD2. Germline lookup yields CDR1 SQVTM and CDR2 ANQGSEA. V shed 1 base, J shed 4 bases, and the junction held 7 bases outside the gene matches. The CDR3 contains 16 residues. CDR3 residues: CSVEGRGLAGTGELFF. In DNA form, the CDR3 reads TGCAGCGTTGAAGGTCGGGGACTAGCCGGCACCGGGGAGCTGTTTTTT.

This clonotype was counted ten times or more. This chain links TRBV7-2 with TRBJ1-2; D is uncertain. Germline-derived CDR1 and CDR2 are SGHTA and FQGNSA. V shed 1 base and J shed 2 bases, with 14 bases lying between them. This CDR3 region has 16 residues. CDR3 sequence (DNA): TGTGCCAGCAGCTTAGAAGGAGGGCAAGTGAACTATGGCTACACCTTC. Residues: CASSLEGGQVNYGYTF.

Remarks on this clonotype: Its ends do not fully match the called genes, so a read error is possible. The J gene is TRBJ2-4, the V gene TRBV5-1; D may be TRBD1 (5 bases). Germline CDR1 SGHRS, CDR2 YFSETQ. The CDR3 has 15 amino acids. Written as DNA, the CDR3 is TGCGCCGGCAGCCCTGGACAACTAGCCAAAAACATTCAGTACTTC. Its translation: CAGSPGQLAKNIQYF.

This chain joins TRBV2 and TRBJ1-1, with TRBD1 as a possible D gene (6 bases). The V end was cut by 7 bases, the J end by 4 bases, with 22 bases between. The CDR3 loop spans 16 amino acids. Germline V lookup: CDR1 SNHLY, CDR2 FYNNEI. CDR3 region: CASTPWATGYGTEAFF. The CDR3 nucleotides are TGTGCCAGCACTCCATGGGCTACAGGGTATGGCACTGAAGCTTTCTTT.

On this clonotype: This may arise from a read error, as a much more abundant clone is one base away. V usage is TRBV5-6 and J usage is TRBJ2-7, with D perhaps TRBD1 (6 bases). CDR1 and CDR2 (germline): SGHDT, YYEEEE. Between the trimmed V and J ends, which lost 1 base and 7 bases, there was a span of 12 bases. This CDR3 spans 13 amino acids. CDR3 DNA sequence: TGTGCCAGCAGCTTGACAGGGTTCAATGAGCAGTACTTC. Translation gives CASSLTGFNEQYF. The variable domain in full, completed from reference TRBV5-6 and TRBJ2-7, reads DAGVTQSPTHLIKTRGQQVTLRCSPKSGHDTVSWYQQALGQGPQFIFQYYEEEERQRGNFPDRFSGHQFPNYSSELNVNALLLGDSALYLCASSLTGFNEQYFGPGTRLTVT.

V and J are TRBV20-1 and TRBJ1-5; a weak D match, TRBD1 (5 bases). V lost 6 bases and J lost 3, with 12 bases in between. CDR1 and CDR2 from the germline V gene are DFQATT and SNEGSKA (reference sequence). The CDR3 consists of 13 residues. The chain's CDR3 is CSALGHSNQPQHF. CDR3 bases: TGCAGTGCCTTAGGACACTCCAATCAGCCCCAGCATTTT.

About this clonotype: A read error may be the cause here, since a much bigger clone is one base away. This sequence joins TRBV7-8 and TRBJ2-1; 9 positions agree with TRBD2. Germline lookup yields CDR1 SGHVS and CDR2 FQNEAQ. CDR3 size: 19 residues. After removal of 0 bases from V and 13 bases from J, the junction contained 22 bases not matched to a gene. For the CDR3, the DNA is TGTGCCAGCAGCTTAGCCGTCCGGCTAGCGGGGATTCTCCCAGAGACCCAGTTCTTC. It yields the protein CASSLAVRLAGILPETQFF.

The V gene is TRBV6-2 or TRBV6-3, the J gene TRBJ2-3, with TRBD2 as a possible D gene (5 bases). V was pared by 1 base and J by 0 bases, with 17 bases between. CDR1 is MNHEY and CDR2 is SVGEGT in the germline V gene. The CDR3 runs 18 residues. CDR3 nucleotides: TGTGCCAGCAGTTACTTATCACTGCGGGTACCTAGCACAGATACGCAGTATTTT. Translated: CASSYLSLRVPSTDTQYF.

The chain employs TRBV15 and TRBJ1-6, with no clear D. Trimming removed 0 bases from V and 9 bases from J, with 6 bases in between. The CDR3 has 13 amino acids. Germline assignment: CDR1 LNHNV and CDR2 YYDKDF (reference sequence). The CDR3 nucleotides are TGTGCCACCAGCAGAGATCAAAGTTCACCCCTCCACTTT. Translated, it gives CATSRDQSSPLHF. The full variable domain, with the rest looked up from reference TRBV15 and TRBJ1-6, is DAMVIQNPRYQVTQFGKPVTLSCSQTLNHNVMYWYQQKSSQAPKLLFHYYDKDFNNEADTPDNFQSRRPNTSFCFLDIRSPGLGDTAMYLCATSRDQSSPLHFGNGTRLTVT.

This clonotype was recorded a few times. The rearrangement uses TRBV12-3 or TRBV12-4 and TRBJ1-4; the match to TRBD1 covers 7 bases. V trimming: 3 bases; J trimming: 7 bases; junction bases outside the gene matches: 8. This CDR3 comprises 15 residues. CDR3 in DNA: TGTGCCAGCAGTTTCCCAGGGGGGCATCGTGAAAAACTGTTTTTT. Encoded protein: CASSFPGGHREKLFF.

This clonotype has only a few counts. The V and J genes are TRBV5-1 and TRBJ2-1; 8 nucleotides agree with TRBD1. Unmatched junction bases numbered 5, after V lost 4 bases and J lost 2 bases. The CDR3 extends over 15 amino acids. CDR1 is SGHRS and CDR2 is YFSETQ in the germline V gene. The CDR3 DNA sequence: TGCGCCAGCAGCCGGGACAGGAGTACCTACAATGAGCAGTTCTTC. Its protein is CASSRDRSTYNEQFF.

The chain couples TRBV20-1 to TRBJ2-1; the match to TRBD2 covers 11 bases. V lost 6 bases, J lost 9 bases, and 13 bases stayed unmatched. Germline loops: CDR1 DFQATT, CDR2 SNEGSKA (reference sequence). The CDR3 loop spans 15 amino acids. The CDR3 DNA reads TGCAGTGCCAGGGAGCGACTAGCGGGGACCACTGAGCAGTTCTTC. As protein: CSARERLAGTTEQFF.

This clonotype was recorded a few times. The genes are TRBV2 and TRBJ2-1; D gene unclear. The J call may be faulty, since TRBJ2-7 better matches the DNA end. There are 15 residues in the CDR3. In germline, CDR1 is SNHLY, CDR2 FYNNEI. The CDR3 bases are TGTGCCAGCAGGGTTGCCACAGTCTCCTACAATGAGCAGTACTTC. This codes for CASRVATVSYNEQYF.

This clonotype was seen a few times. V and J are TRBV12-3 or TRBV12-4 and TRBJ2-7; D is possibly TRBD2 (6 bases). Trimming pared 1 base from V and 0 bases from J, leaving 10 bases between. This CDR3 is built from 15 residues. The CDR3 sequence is CASSLDGGSSYEQYF. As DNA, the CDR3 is TGTGCCAGCAGTTTAGACGGGGGAAGCTCCTACGAGCAGTACTTC.

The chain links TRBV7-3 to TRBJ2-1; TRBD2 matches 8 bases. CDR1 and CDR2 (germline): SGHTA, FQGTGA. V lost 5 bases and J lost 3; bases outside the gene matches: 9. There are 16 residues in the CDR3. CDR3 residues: CASSTTGTRVYNEQFF. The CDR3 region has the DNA TGTGCCAGCAGCACAACCGGGACTAGGGTCTACAATGAGCAGTTCTTC.

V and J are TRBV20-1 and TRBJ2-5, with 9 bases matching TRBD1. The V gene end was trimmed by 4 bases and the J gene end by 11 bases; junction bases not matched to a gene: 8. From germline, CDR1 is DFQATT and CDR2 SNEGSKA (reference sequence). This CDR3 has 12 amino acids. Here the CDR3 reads CSATGQGTVQYF. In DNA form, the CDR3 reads TGCAGTGCTACGGGACAGGGCACTGTGCAGTACTTC.

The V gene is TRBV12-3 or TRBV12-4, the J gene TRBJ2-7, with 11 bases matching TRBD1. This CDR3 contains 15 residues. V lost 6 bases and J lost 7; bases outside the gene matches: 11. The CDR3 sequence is CASSPRTGGWGEQYF. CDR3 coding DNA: TGTGCCAGCAGCCCTCGGACAGGGGGCTGGGGTGAGCAGTACTTC.